The 7 T cell receptor beta chains below all came from one sample that was sequenced in a study of glioma-infiltrating T cells (dated by TCRdb to 2016 to 2017). These reads were obtained on an Illumina MiSeq. TCR alpha and beta CDR3 regions were amplified with the iRepertoire nested amplicon-rescue multiplex PCR (arm-PCR) platform from RNA. TCRdb trimmed public reads at Q25 via fastp, called clones via MiXCR and kept in-frame beta chains. Merged by CDR3 protein, the rows form single entries marked with the most common genes and DNA. The sample has 93,000 or so distinct CDR3 sequences on record, roughly 30% of them singletons. The leading ten clones occupy 40% to 45% of the sample. Material for sequencing was glioma tissue, nonneoplastic brain tissue, or PBMCs (not recorded which). The source of these receptors is a human donor with low-grade glioma or glioblastoma, undergoing nonglioma brain surgery, or in good health (not recorded which).

With respect to this clonotype: This may arise from a read error, as a much more abundant clone is one base away. The chain has TRBV7-3 and TRBJ2-1; D could derive from TRBD1 or TRBD2 (5 bases each). Germline V gene sequence: CDR1 SGHTA, CDR2 FQGTGA. CDR3 length: 14 amino acids. V was cut by 6 bases and J by 7 bases, with 16 bases left in between. CDR3 loop: CASRRDDGYNEQFF. The DNA for the CDR3 is TGTGCCAGCAGACGGGACGATGGCTATAATGAGCAGTTCTTC.

V usage is TRBV29-1 and J usage is TRBJ1-2; D possibly corresponds to TRBD1 (6 bases). The CDR3 contains 12 residues. CDR1 and CDR2 (germline): SQVTM, ANQGSEA. Trimming left V 6 bases short and J 6 bases short, with 14 bases between. CDR3 bases: TGCAGCGTGAGGGGACATGATCATGGCTACACCTTC. Amino acids: CSVRGHDHGYTF. Full variable domain (remainder filled in from reference TRBV29-1 and TRBJ1-2): SAVISQKPSRDICQRGTSLTIQCQVDSQVTMMFWYRQQPGQSLTLIATANQGSEATYESGFVIDKFPISRPNLTFSTLTVSNMSPEDSSIYLCSVRGHDHGYTFGSGTRLTVV.

This clonotype has ten or more counts. The chain links TRBV2 to TRBJ2-3, with TRBD2 identical over 7 bases. V was pared by 6 bases and J by 3 bases, with 6 bases of the junction left unmatched. The germline gives CDR1 SNHLY, CDR2 FYNNEI. This CDR3 has 14 residues. CDR3 DNA: TGTGCCAGCAGGGTAGCGGGTGATACAGATACGCAGTATTTT. This translates into CASRVAGDTDTQYF.

For this clonotype: One end of the junction does not line up with germline, which may come from a read error. The chain carries TRBV5-4 and TRBJ2-2; tentative D call: TRBD2 (5 bases). This CDR3 spans 12 amino acids. Germline V lookup: CDR1 SGHNT, CDR2 YYREEE (reference sequence). Here the CDR3 DNA reads TGTGCCAGCAGCTTAAGTATCGGGGAGATGTTTTTT. Amino acid sequence: CASSLSIGEMFF.

This clonotype was seen at least ten times. This chain connects TRBV24-1 to TRBJ2-1; 9 bases are a match to TRBD1. Germline CDR1 reads KGHDR; CDR2 reads SFDVKD. After removal of 0 bases from V and 5 bases from J, the junction contained 1 base not matched to a gene. The CDR3 totals 15 residues. CDR3 nucleotides: TGTGCCACCAGTGATTTGAGGGACAGGGACAATGAGCAGTTCTTC. It yields the protein CATSDLRDRDNEQFF.

This clonotype was observed a few times. This rearrangement joins TRBV7-9 to TRBJ2-3, with D unresolved. Deletions cut 1 base from V and 0 bases from J, with 11 bases between. The V gene's germline CDR1 is SEHNR and CDR2 FQNEAQ (reference sequence). There are 16 residues in the CDR3. In DNA, the CDR3 is TGTGCCAGCAGCTTAGGCGGCTTTGTTAGCACAGATACGCAGTATTTT. Its protein product is CASSLGGFVSTDTQYF.

The chain employs TRBV12-3 or TRBV12-4 and TRBJ2-3; D is uncertain. V was trimmed by 1 base and J by 3 bases, leaving 8 bases between them. CDR3 length: 14 residues. CDR3 bases: TGTGCCAGCAGTTTAGTTTTCTTAACAGATACGCAGTATTTT. Protein sequence: CASSLVFLTDTQYF.